The clone carrying this T cell receptor beta chain has more than one count but fewer than ten. A second PCR of 7 to 11 cycles used a sample-barcoded 5' primer and a J-beta primer mix. TCRdb re-analysed the 5' RACE reads in MiXCR, keeping a single row per CDR3 protein. The table has 650,000 to 900,000 distinct CDR3 sequences, under 80% seen once. The data stem from a study of blood T cells in healthy people across ages. V lost 0 bases, J lost 5 bases, and 8 bases lay in between. Germline loops: CDR1 LGHNA, CDR2 YSLEER. The CDR3 contains 14 residues. Per individual sample, total RNA of at least 5 micrograms was extracted.

The sequence derives from a man younger than 45 in good health. V is TRBV4-3 and J is TRBJ2-1; D not resolved. The sequencing sample was made of blood. The chain's CDR3 is CASSQEVENNEQFF. DNA for the CDR3: TGCGCCAGCAGCCAAGAGGTAGAGAACAATGAGCAGTTCTTC.